These 7 T cell receptor beta chains came from one sample sequenced in a study of cytomegalovirus exposure and HLA in healthy donors (dated by TCRdb to about 2017). Libraries were constructed by the immunoSEQ multiplex PCR assay. For the multiplex PCR, a mixture combining 60 forward primers for TCR Vbeta segments and 13 reverse primers for TCR Jbeta segments was used. Here the immuneACCESS table is served through TCRdb, limited to in-frame sequences with V and J called. Missing clones are a known gap in these copies; in checked studies unresolved V genes cover under half, and the rest lacks a known reason. The sample table holds about 150,000 clones, of which 80% were seen once. Clones ranked in the top ten supply about 13% of the sample. The sample taken for sequencing was PBMCs. The source of these receptors is a man under 40 in good health and CMV-seropositive.

The chain recombines TRBV7-2 with TRBJ1-4; 9 nucleotides match TRBD1. The CDR3 is 14 residues long. CDR1 SGHTA and CDR2 FQGNSA come from the germline V gene. With 4 bases clipped from V and 7 bases from J, the junction kept 4 bases outside the gene matches. This CDR3 reads CASSSTGGFEKLFF. CDR3 DNA sequence: TGTGCCAGCAGCTCTACAGGGGGCTTTGAAAAACTGTTTTTT.

The genes are TRBV18 and TRBJ2-7; 11 bases align to TRBD2. The CDR3 is 15 residues long. V shed 4 bases and J 2 bases; nucleotides not matched to a gene: 4. Germline V lookup: CDR1 KGHSH, CDR2 LQKENI. The CDR3 region has the DNA TGTGCCAGCTCACTTGGGACTAGCGGAACCTACGAGCAGTACTTC. Protein: CASSLGTSGTYEQYF.

Only a few counts were recorded for this clone. The V call is TRBV29-1, the J call TRBJ2-5, with 7 bases that match TRBD1. The J segment lost 2 bases and the V segment lost 5 bases, leaving 8 bases of the junction unmatched. CDR1 is SQVTM, CDR2 ANQGSEA, per germline. There are 14 residues in the CDR3. CDR3 region: CSVRPRDRQETQYF. The CDR3 DNA follows: TGCAGCGTTCGCCCCCGGGACAGACAAGAGACCCAGTACTTC.

The gene calls are TRBV28 and TRBJ1-5; 8 nucleotides match TRBD1. This CDR3 has 17 residues. Germline lookup yields CDR1 MDHEN and CDR2 SYDVKM. V shed 3 bases, J shed 6 bases, and the junction held 13 bases outside the gene matches. This CDR3 reads CASSLVSAGGFGQPQHF. The CDR3 DNA sequence: TGTGCCAGCAGTTTGGTTTCGGCAGGGGGCTTTGGTCAGCCCCAGCATTTT.

With respect to this clone: The sample has other DNA sequences that encode this CDR3 too. The J gene is TRBJ2-7, the V gene TRBV6-5, with 10 bases matching TRBD1. Germline V gives CDR1 MNHEY, CDR2 SVGAGI. The V gene end was trimmed by 6 bases and the J gene end by 2 bases; junction bases not matched to a gene: 4. The CDR3 runs to 14 residues. The CDR3 loop is CASRSGTGAYEQYF. The DNA for the CDR3 is TGTGCCAGCAGGTCCGGGACAGGGGCCTACGAGCAGTACTTC.

This clone was detected only a few times. Distinct nucleotide sequences in the sample also encode this CDR3. CDR3 coding DNA: TGCGCCAGCAGCCAAGAGGGGCTAGCGGGTAACTACGAGCAGTACTTC. This translates into CASSQEGLAGNYEQYF. The chain combines TRBV4-1 with TRBJ2-7; 8 bases match TRBD2. This CDR3 is built from 16 residues. Germline lookup yields CDR1 MGHRA and CDR2 YSYEKL. After removal of 0 bases from V and 3 bases from J, the junction contained 7 bases not matched to a gene.

This clone has only one observation. V is TRBV4-2 and J is TRBJ2-7, with D possibly matching TRBD1 (5 bases). In germline, CDR1 is LGHNA, CDR2 YNFKEQ. With 1 base removed from V and 3 bases from J, the gap between germline ends came to 7 bases. This CDR3 spans 13 amino acids. This CDR3 is CASSQGTLYEQYF. CDR3 DNA: TGTGCCAGCAGCCAAGGGACACTCTACGAGCAGTACTTC.